The subject of this entry is one T cell receptor (beta chain). The target antigen is unknown. The sample comes from a study of shared clonotypes between healthy human individuals. Regarding the study as a whole: Naive subsets typically showed greater estimated richness than memory subsets. It was anticipated that sequencing depth would influence how many clonotypes donors shared.

V was trimmed by 0 bases and J by 9 bases, leaving 13 bases between them. CDR1 SGDLS and CDR2 YYNGEE come from the germline V gene. The CDR3 has 14 residues. Sequenced by immunoSEQ multiplex PCR; TCRdb stores in-frame clones only, minus some. The table records millions of clones, about 95% of them present only once. It was CD45RO-negative cells, positively selected for CCR7, that made up naive CD8 cells, with terminally differentiated effector memory CD45RA+ cells excluded. The clonotype originates from a man between 18 and 35 years old in good health. The chain is built from TRBV9 and TRBJ2-1, with D maybe TRBD2 (5 bases). Input material: naive CD8+ T cells sorted from blood. The CDR3 DNA reads as TGTGCCAGCAGCGTAGGAATAGCGTGGGGTGAGCAGTTCTTC. Encoded protein: CASSVGIAWGEQFF.